Described below is a single T cell receptor (beta chain) sequence and its context. Its antigen specificity is not known. At one end, the junction sequence differs from germline, possibly due to a read error. This sample was included in a study of T cells in Graves' hyperthyroidism and ophthalmopathy (dated 2019 in TCRdb). Context from the whole study: Peripheral blood was collected at initial diagnosis, before any treatment. According to the paper, TCR Vbeta CDR3 sequencing was carried out on 135 peripheral blood samples, which came from 40 to 45 ophthalmopathy, under 80 hyperthyroidism and about 17 progressor patients. In six Graves' hyperthyroidism patients, the study also compared T-cell repertoires from thyroid tissue with T-cell repertoires from blood. The approximately 100 discovery patients were randomly divided into training and test sets at a 7:3 ratio. To identify distinguishing TCR V-J signatures, a discovery cohort of about 100 patients was used, comprising 43 with Graves' ophthalmopathy and 57 with stable Graves' hyperthyroidism. After blood sampling, hyperthyroidism patients were treated with methimazole at a starting dose of 30 mg daily, and ophthalmopathy patients were treated with high-dose intravenous methylprednisolone. An independent validation cohort of around 19 hyperthyroidism patients and about 16 patients who later progressed to ophthalmopathy tested prospective prediction of ophthalmopathy. Study-wide findings and limitations: Sample size was not statistically predetermined, and blinding of investigators to group allocation was not performed. In validation, the model predicted progression to ophthalmopathy a median of around 6.5 months before onset, with approximately 71% sensitivity and just under 75% specificity. A 13 V-J signature model separated ophthalmopathy from stable hyperthyroidism, with 87.88% sensitivity and roughly 84% specificity in cross-validation and 80%/75% in testing. Blood samples also contained most of the expanded thyroid clonotypes (frequency above 0.001), which suggests that blood repertoires may reflect thyroid immune responses.

The TCR beta CDR3 regions were amplified from the RNA transcripts. The TCR CDR3 was subjected to a first round of RT-PCR using the HTBI primer set and the Qiagen OneStep RT-PCR kit. Libraries were constructed in a second round of multiplex PCR, after which size selection and purification were carried out. The libraries were sequenced on an Illumina HiSeq2000 using paired-end 100 bp reads. Per the source publication's procedure: SOAPnuke was used to process the raw data, throwing out any read that contained adapters or uncalled bases, had a mean Phred below 15, or lacked an exact constant-primer or identifier match. COPE v1.2.5 was used to merge high-quality paired reads, and clonotypes were defined as unique nucleotide sequences. MiTCR v1.1 was used to align the clonotypes against IMGT TRBV, TRBD and TRBJ reference segments. The analysis included only V-J combinations with a frequency above 0.0001, which together covered 99.2% of the repertoires. A TCS score was defined as the ratio between F50 (clonal expansion) and ExV (chaos), using BLOSUM62-based TCRdist between CDR3 peptides within each V-J. Welch's t-statistics and random forest reduced several hundred V-J features to roughly 13, which were used in a naive Bayes classifier (R e1071). The Morisita-Horn index was used to measure how similar the thyroid and blood repertoires were. The raw public data were reprocessed by TCRdb itself: fastp quality trimming at Q25, MiXCR clonotype calling, in-frame beta chains only. Rows matching on CDR3 protein sequence are summarized as one entry with the most common DNA and genes. The V and J calls here are based on TCRdb, not the publication. The sample table holds around 720,000 distinct CDR3 sequences, of which 35% were seen once. Around 30% of the sample belongs to the ten largest clones.

A patient counted as having stable Graves' hyperthyroidism if no progression to ophthalmopathy occurred over 18 months of follow-up. The hyperthyroidism patients were between 18 and 65 years old and newly diagnosed, with a disease duration of less than 2 months. The study excluded patients with uncontrolled infections, other autoimmune diseases, pregnancy or lactation. Diagnoses were established on the basis of clinical symptoms, serum thyroxine and TRAb, thyroid ultrasound, and orbital computed tomography. Ficoll-Paque density gradient centrifugation was used to isolate PBMCs from around 10 ml of fresh peripheral blood. Total RNA was extracted with Trizol reagent, and quality was checked on an Agilent 2100 Bioanalyzer. Per the germline V gene, SGHTA is the CDR1 and FQGNSA is the CDR2. The CDR3 has 14 amino acids, counting the end cysteine and phenylalanine. Solely the CDR3 DNA is kept, with 42 bases framed from the first base.

Specimen: blood. This clonotype was sampled from a woman aged 35 to 49 with Graves' hyperthyroidism. This receptor chain uses TRBV7-2 and TRBJ1-2; TRBD1 is possibly the D segment (6 matching bases). The nucleotide sequence is given as TGTGCCGGCAGCTTAATCCAGGGGCTGTATGGCTACACCTTC. Its amino acids are CAGSLIQGLYGYTF.